One T cell receptor beta chain is described in this entry. These data originate in a study of blood T cell repertoires in COVID-19. Study in general: Donors in the United States, Italy and Spain gave samples during acute or convalescent COVID-19.

Original data processing: Reference gene primers were amplified, and this amplification served to estimate nucleated cell counts. Clones were read by immunoSEQ multiplex PCR, and TCRdb kept only the in-frame ones, dropping some. That table supplies the V and J calls and clone size; D and trimming were determined from the DNA. The table lists roughly 30,000 clones, roughly 80% of them singletons, with approximately 7% in the top ten. The specimen sequenced was peripheral blood. This receptor was identified in a woman aged 55-69 years with acute or convalescent COVID-19.

The CDR3 region is CASSTAGAAMNTEAFF. The CDR3 bases are TGTGCCAGTAGTACGGCAGGGGCTGCCATGAACACTGAAGCTTTCTTT. J is TRBJ1-1 and V is TRBV19, with a possible D match to TRBD1 (6 bases). Germline CDR1 and CDR2: LNHDA and SQIVND (reference sequence). This CDR3 contains 16 residues. Trimming shortened V by 4 bases and J by 0 bases, and 15 bases separated the two germline ends.